This entry features one TCR beta chain sequence. What it binds is not known. The data originate from a study of T cell clonotyping in hematopoietic cell transplantation. Overall study results and limits: Few recipient clonotypes overlapped donors; over 95% were de novo at given depth. Higher Inverse Simpson Index values in graft donor and pretransplant recipient predicted broader posttransplant TCR diversity. Without cell sorting, CD4 versus CD8 contributions remain unresolved.

There are 13 residues in the CDR3. Germline V gives CDR1 MNHNS, CDR2 SASEGT. Trimming removed 5 bases from V and 15 bases from J; junction bases left unmatched: 9. The repertoire was sequenced with immunoSEQ multiplex PCR; TCRdb's copy has only in-frame clones and lacks some. The table shows approximately 3,000 clones, with roughly nine tenths occurring only once. The specimen was PBMCs, collected at the time of graft-versus-host disease after allogeneic stem cell transplant. This clonotype was obtained from a male patient over 55 who had an allogeneic stem cell transplant from a related donor, so the T cells may come from the graft donor. Some clones in this sample may be carry-over from other donors' samples. The chain couples TRBV6-1 to TRBJ1-6; 8 nucleotides line up with TRBD1. The CDR3 DNA reads as TGTGCCAGCAGTACCCCCGGGACAGGAATCCTCCACTTT. Encoded protein: CASSTPGTGILHF.